These T cell receptor beta chains were read from a single sample in a study of blood T cell repertoires in COVID-19. This table comes from immunoSEQ multiplex PCR, and its TCRdb copy is limited to in-frame clones, with some not included. The data hold over 140,000 clones, with around 78% observed a single time. The sequenced sample consisted of peripheral blood. The origin of the receptors is a woman older than 75 with active or convalescent COVID-19. The CDR3 runs from the conserved cysteine through the conserved F or W. Each record gives: V gene, clone size, J gene, D gene, CDR3 DNA, CDR3 protein. D genes are given only for firm matches. Not every row has a clone size; where given, it reads once, few, many or a size class.

>TRBV4-2|.|TRBJ2-2|TRBD2
TGTGCCGGATCCGTGGGGGAGGGGACCGGGGAGCTGTTTTTT
CAGSVGEGTGELFF
>TRBV28|few|TRBJ1-2|.
TGTGCCAGCAGATGGGGGGGCGCGGGTGATGGCTACACCTTC
CASRWGGAGDGYTF
>TRBV18|.|TRBJ1-1|.
TGTGCCAGCTCACCACTTTATACAGATAACACTGAAGCTTTCTTT
CASSPLYTDNTEAFF
>TRBV4-1|.|TRBJ2-1|TRBD2
TGCGCCAGCAGCCAATCTGCCGGCGGGGGGGGCTTGGGTGAGCAGTTCTTC
CASSQSAGGGGLGEQFF
>TRBV18|.|TRBJ2-7|TRBD1
TGTGCCAGCTCACCACTGGATGGGGACAGACATTCCTACGAGCAGTACTTC
CASSPLDGDRHSYEQYF
>TRBV6-2/TRBV6-3|.|TRBJ2-2|TRBD1
TGTGCCAGCAGTTATACAGGGGGCACCGGGGAGCTGTTTTTT
CASSYTGGTGELFF
>TRBV7-9|.|TRBJ1-1|.
TGTGCCAGCAGCTCAGAACAGATGAACACTGAAGCTTTCTTT
CASSSEQMNTEAFF
>TRBV10-1|.|TRBJ2-7|TRBD2
TGCGCCAGCACTCTAGCGGGCCTAGCGGGGGTTGAGCAGTACTTC
CASTLAGLAGVEQYF
>TRBV27|.|TRBJ2-7|TRBD2
TGTGCCAGCAGTCGAAACCGGGGGGGGTCCCACGAGCAGTACTTC
CASSRNRGGSHEQYF
>TRBV27|.|TRBJ1-2|.
TGTGCCAGCAGTTTATTCCGGGGAGTAGGCTACACCTTC
CASSLFRGVGYTF
>TRBV21-1|.|TRBJ1-2|.
TGTGCCAGCAGACCTGGGGTACAGGGGGCCTATGGCTACACCTTC
CASRPGVQGAYGYTF
>TRBV4-1|few|TRBJ2-5|.
TGCGCCAGCAGCCAAGATAGAGTGAACCAAGAGACCCAGTACTTC
CASSQDRVNQETQYF
>TRBV5-8|once|TRBJ1-6|TRBD1
TGTGCCAGCAGCTCGACAGGGGCCTTGCCCCTCCACTTT
CASSSTGALPLHF
>TRBV7-9|.|TRBJ1-1|.
TGTGCCAGCAGCTTATCCGTGAACACTGAAGCTTTCTTT
CASSLSVNTEAFF
>TRBV6-1|many|TRBJ1-6|.
TGTGCCAGCAGTGATCCGAAGAGCTCCTATAATTCACCCCTCCACTTT
CASSDPKSSYNSPLHF
>TRBV6-5|.|TRBJ1-2|.
TGTGCCAGCAGTTACGAAGGGGGTGGTGGCTACACCTTC
CASSYEGGGGYTF
>TRBV3-1/TRBV3-2|.|TRBJ2-3|TRBD2
TGTGCCAGCAGCCAAGGGGCTAGCGGGGCCACAGATACGCAGTATTTT
CASSQGASGATDTQYF
>TRBV4-3|.|TRBJ1-3|TRBD1
TGCGCCAGCAGCCAAGTGGCGGGACAGGGGGCTTCGGGAAACACCATATATTTT
CASSQVAGQGASGNTIYF
>TRBV28|.|TRBJ1-3|TRBD1
TGTGCCAGCAGTTTTGGCAGGGGGTATTCTAGAAACACCATATATTTT
CASSFGRGYSRNTIYF
>TRBV11-2|once|TRBJ1-2|.
TGTGCCAGCAGCGCGGGCGCTTTATATGGCTACACCTTC
CASSAGALYGYTF
>TRBV28|.|TRBJ2-3|TRBD2
TGTGCCAGCAGTCTTAAAGCGGGGAGGGATATGACAGATACGCAGTATTTT
CASSLKAGRDMTDTQYF
>TRBV12-3/TRBV12-4|.|TRBJ2-2|.
TGTGCCAGCAGTAACCAGGTCCCCGGGGAGCTGTTTTTT
CASSNQVPGELFF
>TRBV2|.|TRBJ2-2|.
TGTGCCAGCAGTCCCGACACCATCACCGGGGAGCTGTTTTTT
CASSPDTITGELFF
>TRBV2|.|TRBJ1-5|.
TGTGCCAGCAGTGTAGACTGGCAGAACAATCAGCCCCAGCATTTT
CASSVDWQNNQPQHF
>TRBV6-5|.|TRBJ2-4|TRBD1
TGTGCCAGCGCCGGACAGGGAGGAAACATTCAGTACTTC
CASAGQGGNIQYF
>TRBV19|.|TRBJ2-4|TRBD2
TGTGCCAGTAGTATAACTAGCGGGGGGGCCGTGAACATTCAGTACTTC
CASSITSGGAVNIQYF
>TRBV3-1/TRBV3-2|.|TRBJ2-2|TRBD2
TGTGCCAGCAGCCAAGGGCTAGCGGGAACGAACACCGGGGAGCTGTTTTTT
CASSQGLAGTNTGELFF
>TRBV25-1|.|TRBJ1-5|TRBD1
TGTGCCAGCAGAAGATATGGGGACAGGAATCAGCCCCAGCATTTT
CASRRYGDRNQPQHF
>TRBV3-1/TRBV3-2|.|TRBJ2-5|.
TGTGCCAGCAGCCTATATGAGACCCAGTACTTC
CASSLYETQYF
>TRBV19|.|TRBJ1-1|.
TGTGCCAGTAGTATTAGGGGCAGATTGAACACTGAAGCTTTCTTT
CASSIRGRLNTEAFF
>TRBV5-5|.|TRBJ2-7|.
TGTGCCAGCAGCCTACTACGTGGGTACGAGCAGTACTTC
CASSLLRGYEQYF
>TRBV6-5|.|TRBJ1-1|.
TGTGCCAGCAGTTACTCGATGTCAGTCACTGAAGCTTTCTTT
CASSYSMSVTEAFF
>TRBV27|.|TRBJ2-1|TRBD2
TGTGCCAGCAGTTTATTGACTAGCGGGTACAATGAGCAGTTCTTC
CASSLLTSGYNEQFF
>TRBV5-1|.|TRBJ1-6|TRBD1
TGCGCCAGCAGCTCCGGGACAGGGGGCTGGTATAATTCACCCCTCCACTTT
CASSSGTGGWYNSPLHF
>TRBV5-4|once|TRBJ1-2|.
TGTGCCAGCAGCACGCCTCCGGACTATGGCTACACCTTC
CASSTPPDYGYTF
>TRBV28|.|TRBJ1-2|.
TGTGCCAGCAGTTTGGGGGCAGCACCCGGCTACACCTTC
CASSLGAAPGYTF
>TRBV6-5|.|TRBJ2-1|TRBD2
TGTGCCAGCAGACGACTAGCGGGGGGGCTTGAGCAGTTCTTC
CASRRLAGGLEQFF
>TRBV3-1/TRBV3-2|.|TRBJ1-6|.
TGTGCCAGCAGCCAAGGTGGACAGTCTAATTCACCCCTCCACTTT
CASSQGGQSNSPLHF
>TRBV5-1|.|TRBJ2-3|.
TGCGCCAGCAGCTTGGGGGGGACTTCAAAACAAGATACGCAGTATTTT
CASSLGGTSKQDTQYF
>TRBV7-9|.|TRBJ2-3|TRBD2
TGTGCCAGCAGCCTCTCCAGCGGGGGATGGGGAGATACGCAGTATTTT
CASSLSSGGWGDTQYF
>TRBV19|.|TRBJ2-5|.
TGTGCCAGTAGTATCAACGCGGGTCCCCAAGAGACCCAGTACTTC
CASSINAGPQETQYF
>TRBV4-2|.|TRBJ1-3|.
TGTGCCAGCAGCCCCGCAGGGGCCTCTGGAAACACCATATATTTT
CASSPAGASGNTIYF
>TRBV7-2|.|TRBJ2-2|.
TGTGCCAGCAGCTTCGGGAGGGGGCGACAGACCGGGGAGCTGTTTTTT
CASSFGRGRQTGELFF
>TRBV15|.|TRBJ2-4|.
TGTGCCACCAGCAGAGATTATGGGGGCGCCAAAAACATTCAGTACTTC
CATSRDYGGAKNIQYF
>TRBV5-1|.|TRBJ1-1|.
TGCGCCAGCAGGGAACAGGGGAACACTGAAGCTTTCTTT
CASREQGNTEAFF